This TCR beta chain was sequenced during a study of blood T cells in healthy people across ages. In this sample, this clonotype turned up many times. V gave up 4 bases and J gave up 2 bases, with 6 bases separating them. The CDR3 has 13 residues. In germline, CDR1 is MDHEN, CDR2 SYDVKM. At least 5.5 micrograms of total RNA were extracted per sample. Through a sample-barcoded 5' primer and a J-beta primer mix, a second PCR was run for roughly 6 to 12 cycles. TCRdb independently ran MiXCR on the 5' RACE reads; one entry per CDR3 protein. Among about 1,000,000 distinct CDR3 sequences listed, 40% to 55% were seen once.

The chain employs TRBV28 and TRBJ2-4, with D hard to call. The source material was blood. The sequence was obtained from an older woman in good health. The CDR3 nucleotides read TGTGCCAGCAGTTCCGGGCCCAAAAACATTCAGTACTTC. Its translation is CASSSGPKNIQYF.